Presented here are 29 T cell receptor beta chains from one specimen sequenced in a study of patients and donors after allogeneic stem cell transplantation (dated by TCRdb to 2020 to 2021). The library was built by means of RT-PCR. Sequencing took place on a NextSeq 550. TCRdb took the public reads, trimmed them with fastp at Q25, ran MiXCR for clone calling and kept in-frame beta chains. Identical CDR3 protein sequences are pooled into one entry, listed with their most common genes and DNA. Within this sample are 200,000 to 250,000 distinct CDR3 sequences, with 13% to 15% of them counted one time only. The ten largest account for around 10% of the sample. Sequences were obtained from blood, either unsorted or a sorted T cell fraction (not recorded which). The receptor source for this set is a human donor who was either an allogeneic HSCT recipient or a stem cell or donor lymphocyte infusion donor (not recorded which). It is not recorded whose cells these are; they may come from a transplant donor.

There are a few counts of this clonotype. The J gene is TRBJ2-3, the V gene TRBV2; no reliable D call. V gave up 5 bases and J gave up 7 bases, with 13 bases separating them. This CDR3 contains 13 residues. Per germline, CDR1 SNHLY and CDR2 FYNNEI. The CDR3 DNA reads TGTGCCAGCAGTAGTGGCCTGGGGAATACGCAGTATTTT. This sequence encodes CASSSGLGNTQYF.

This clonotype was found many times. The chain carries TRBV4-3 and TRBJ2-3, with TRBD2 matching over 8 bases. This CDR3 spans 16 amino acids. In germline, CDR1 is LGHNA, CDR2 YSLEER. With 0 bases clipped from V and 2 bases from J, the junction kept 4 bases outside the gene matches. The DNA of the CDR3 is TGCGCCAGCAGCCAAGATCGGGGGGGATTCACAGATACGCAGTATTTT. The encoded protein is CASSQDRGGFTDTQYF.

The chain recombines TRBV20-1 with TRBJ2-3; TRBD2 aligns across 13 bases. CDR1 DFQATT and CDR2 SNEGSKA come from the germline V gene (reference sequence). Trimming took 4 bases from V and 0 from J; bases not matched to a gene: 10. The CDR3 consists of 18 residues. The CDR3 loop reads CSAILELAGGPSTDTQYF. The CDR3 DNA is TGCAGTGCTATCTTGGAACTAGCGGGAGGGCCGAGCACAGATACGCAGTATTTT.

The chain couples TRBV20-1 to TRBJ2-6, with D unresolved. The germline CDR1 and CDR2 sequences are DFQATT and SNEGSKA (reference sequence). There are 15 residues in the CDR3. V lost 5 bases to trimming and J lost 1 base, with 12 bases between them. Written as DNA, the CDR3 is TGCAGTGCTCCCAGTCTGGGTTCTGGGGCCAACGTCCTGACTTTC. Protein: CSAPSLGSGANVLTF.

This clonotype was seen a handful of times. V gene TRBV4-2 combines with J gene TRBJ2-5, with a possible D match to TRBD2 (7 bases). V was pared by 4 bases and J by 3 bases, with 18 bases between. This CDR3 comprises 16 residues. Germline CDR1 and CDR2: LGHNA and YNFKEQ. The CDR3 reads CASSRGGGTKEETQYF. The CDR3 region has the DNA TGTGCCAGCAGCCGGGGAGGGGGGACTAAAGAAGAGACCCAGTACTTC.

This clonotype was detected ten times or more. V and J are TRBV12-5 and TRBJ2-2, with D unresolved. The CDR3 extends over 15 amino acids. The germline V and J ends were trimmed by 1 base and 0 bases, with 6 bases remaining between them. Germline V gene lookup returns CDR1 LGHNT and CDR2 FRNRAP. The CDR3 is CASGLAFPNTGELFF. As DNA, the CDR3 is TGTGCTAGTGGTTTGGCCTTCCCGAACACCGGGGAGCTGTTTTTT.

This clonotype was picked up a small number of times. V and J are TRBV20-1 and TRBJ2-7; D is unclear. Trimming removed 1 base at V and 2 bases at J, with 12 bases between. The CDR3 totals 14 residues. The germline CDR1 and CDR2 sequences are DFQATT and SNEGSKA (reference sequence). CDR3 residues: CSARGPAATYEQYF. In nucleotides, the CDR3 is TGCAGTGCTAGAGGGCCCGCAGCGACCTACGAGCAGTACTTC.

The chain combines TRBV4-3 with TRBJ2-2, with TRBD1 identical over 8 bases. CDR1 is LGHNA, CDR2 YSLEER, per germline. The V and J ends lost 0 bases and 6 bases, in that order; junction bases with no gene match: 9. There are 17 residues in the CDR3. CDR3 DNA sequence: TGCGCCAGCAGCCAAGATCGTGGACAGGGCCCCGCCGGGGAGCTGTTTTTT. Its protein product is CASSQDRGQGPAGELFF.

This clonotype was seen many times. The V call is TRBV20-1, the J call TRBJ2-3; TRBD2 agrees at 7 bases. The J segment lost 0 bases and the V segment lost 3 bases, leaving 0 bases of the junction unmatched. CDR3 length equals 13 residues. Germline CDR1 reads DFQATT; CDR2 reads SNEGSKA (reference sequence). CDR3 sequence reads: CSASSGSTDTQYF. CDR3 in DNA: TGCAGTGCTAGTAGCGGGAGCACAGATACGCAGTATTTT.

This clonotype was observed a handful of times. CDR3 sequence reads: CATSVVVFGNQPQHF. In nucleotides, the CDR3 is TGTGCCACCAGCGTAGTGGTTTTTGGCAATCAGCCCCAGCATTTT. J is TRBJ1-5 and V is TRBV15; D is unresolved. Germline assignment: CDR1 LNHNV and CDR2 YYDKDF (reference sequence). This CDR3 comprises 15 residues. Trimming cost V 5 bases and J 2 bases, with 13 bases left between them.

V is TRBV5-1 and J is TRBJ1-1; tentatively, D is TRBD1 (5 bases). Per the germline V gene, CDR1 is SGHRS and CDR2 is YFSETQ. The V end was cut by 4 bases, the J end by 0 bases, with 13 bases between. The CDR3 totals 15 residues. CDR3: CASSIDSSMNTEAFF. The CDR3 DNA follows: TGCGCCAGCAGCATAGACAGCTCTATGAACACTGAAGCTTTCTTT.

The J gene is TRBJ1-2, the V gene TRBV6-5, with D unresolved. CDR1 MNHEY and CDR2 SVGAGI come from the germline V gene. V was clipped by 4 bases and J by 3 bases, with 12 bases between them. The CDR3 is 14 amino acids. As DNA, the CDR3 is TGTGCCAGCAGTTTGCTTGGCAGTGACTATGGCTACACCTTC. It is translated as CASSLLGSDYGYTF.

The rearrangement uses TRBV5-5 and TRBJ1-1; D gene ambiguous. Germline V gene lookup returns CDR1 SGHKS and CDR2 YYEKEE (reference sequence). The ends were cut back, 10 bases at V and 3 bases at J, with 10 bases in the middle. CDR3 size: 11 residues. CDR3 region: CASRGYTEAFF. CDR3 DNA sequence: TGTGCCTCACGGGGATACACTGAAGCTTTCTTT.

This clonotype appeared many times. The V call is TRBV25-1, the J call TRBJ1-2; D unresolved. Germline lookup yields CDR1 MGHDK and CDR2 SYGVNS. V gave up 6 bases and J gave up 5 bases, with 16 bases separating them. The CDR3 extends over 14 amino acids. The CDR3 DNA reads TGTGCCAGCAGAGACTCTGTGGTGGGGTATGGCTACACCTTC. Translated: CASRDSVVGYGYTF.

This clonotype appeared many times. The chain is built from TRBV20-1 and TRBJ2-3; D call uncertain. CDR3 length equals 13 residues. The V and J ends lost 8 bases and 2 bases respectively, with 14 bases between them. Germline V gene lookup returns CDR1 DFQATT and CDR2 SNEGSKA (reference sequence). As DNA, the CDR3 is TGCAGTCCCTTTGCGGATAACACAGATACGCAGTATTTT. This gives the protein CSPFADNTDTQYF.

This clonotype was counted between two and nine times. The CDR3 coding sequence is TGCAGCGCGACAGGTCTTGAAGGCTACACCTTC. Amino acids: CSATGLEGYTF. V and J are TRBV29-1 and TRBJ1-2; the D gene is possibly TRBD1 (6 bases). CDR1 is SQVTM and CDR2 is ANQGSEA in the germline V gene. This CDR3 region has 11 residues. V lost 7 bases to trimming and J lost 8 bases, with 14 bases between them.

Ten or more counts support this clonotype. The chain carries TRBV24-1 and TRBJ2-3, with D tentatively TRBD1 or TRBD2 (5 bases each). CDR3 length: 16 amino acids. Trimming left V 4 bases short and J 3 bases short, with 16 bases between. In germline, CDR1 is KGHDR, CDR2 SFDVKD. This CDR3 reads CATSDLGWGGTDTQYF. CDR3 DNA: TGTGCCACCAGTGACTTGGGGTGGGGCGGGACAGATACGCAGTATTTT.

In this sample, this clonotype turned up a few times. V gene TRBV27 combines with J gene TRBJ2-7; 7 bases agree with TRBD1. CDR1 is MNHEY, CDR2 SMNVEV, per germline (reference sequence). The CDR3 sequence is 16 residues long. J was trimmed by 7 bases and V by 0 bases; bases with no gene match: 12. CDR3 residues: CASSLSHVNRGYEQYF. The CDR3 bases are TGTGCCAGCAGTTTATCGCACGTTAACAGGGGATATGAGCAGTACTTC.

This clonotype was picked up many times. The chain links TRBV3-1 to TRBJ2-5; no clear D gene. V was cut by 1 base and J by 5 bases, with 8 bases left in between. This CDR3 region has 13 residues. Per germline, CDR1 LGHDT and CDR2 YNNKEL (reference sequence). This CDR3 is CASSQGPPETQYF. The CDR3 DNA follows: TGTGCCAGCAGCCAAGGGCCCCCGGAGACCCAGTACTTC.

This chain connects TRBV5-1 to TRBJ2-5; 9 bases fit TRBD1. V shed 0 bases, J shed 3 bases, and the junction held 0 bases outside the gene matches. The germline V gene encodes CDR1 SGHRS and CDR2 YFSETQ. The CDR3 loop spans 14 amino acids. The CDR3 spells CASSLGDREETQYF. In DNA form, the CDR3 reads TGCGCCAGCAGCTTGGGGGACAGGGAAGAGACCCAGTACTTC.

This clonotype has only a few counts. The chain has TRBV20-1 and TRBJ2-6, with a tentative D call TRBD2 (6 bases). Germline CDR1 DFQATT, CDR2 SNEGSKA (reference sequence). This CDR3 region has 16 residues. V was pared by 3 bases and J by 4 bases, with 16 bases between. The CDR3 sequence is CSASGGAVGGANVLTF. In nucleotides, the CDR3 is TGCAGTGCTAGCGGGGGAGCCGTTGGAGGGGCCAACGTCCTGACTTTC.

V is TRBV27 and J is TRBJ2-1; the D gene is possibly TRBD1 (5 bases). The CDR3 is 15 residues long. The V gene lost 6 bases and the J gene lost 4 bases, with 16 bases spanning the gap. Germline CDR1 MNHEY, CDR2 SMNVEV (reference sequence). Written as DNA, the CDR3 is TGTGCCAGCAGCCCCGGTCCAGGGCCTTACAATGAGCAGTTCTTC. It codes for CASSPGPGPYNEQFF.

This clonotype was seen many times. This chain joins TRBV29-1 and TRBJ1-1, with 12 bases that match TRBD1. The ends lost 4 bases at V and 5 bases at J; junction bases unmatched: 8. CDR1 is SQVTM, CDR2 ANQGSEA, per germline. This CDR3 is built from 15 residues. In DNA, the CDR3 is TGCAGCGTTGTTGGGACAGGGGGCCGTTATACTGAAGCTTTCTTT. Translating gives CSVVGTGGRYTEAFF.

J is TRBJ2-4 and V is TRBV6-1; 9 bases align to TRBD1. This CDR3 has 19 residues. Germline assignment: CDR1 MNHNS and CDR2 SASEGT. With 5 bases clipped from V and 0 bases from J, the junction kept 14 bases outside the gene matches. The CDR3, as DNA: TGTGCCAGCAGTAATACGGGACAGGGAACGCCTCTAGCCAAAAACATTCAGTACTTC. Translation: CASSNTGQGTPLAKNIQYF.

J is TRBJ2-4 and V is TRBV2, with a weak D call TRBD2 (6 bases). This CDR3 contains 11 residues. From germline, CDR1 is SNHLY and CDR2 FYNNEI. The V and J ends lost 6 bases and 12 bases respectively, with 12 bases between them. In nucleotides, the CDR3 is TGTGCCAGCAGGCCGGAGGGCCATCAGTACTTC. It encodes CASRPEGHQYF.

This chain joins TRBV7-9 and TRBJ1-2; 10 bases align to TRBD1. V trimming: 6 bases; J trimming: 2 bases; junction bases outside the gene matches: 9. CDR3 length: 16 amino acids. CDR1 is SEHNR, CDR2 FQNEAQ, per germline (reference sequence). The CDR3 DNA sequence: TGTGCCAGCAGGCCAGGGACAGGGGTTGGGAACTATGGCTACACCTTC. This encodes CASRPGTGVGNYGYTF.

Notes on this clonotype: A read error may be the cause here, since a much bigger clone is one base away. The chain links TRBV12-3 or TRBV12-4 to TRBJ1-3, with TRBD1 identical over 9 bases. This CDR3 contains 16 residues. CDR3 loop: CASSLEGTGPGNTVYF. The CDR3 DNA sequence: TGTGCCAGCAGTTTAGAAGGGACAGGGCCTGGAAACACCGTATATTTT.

This chain joins TRBV7-8 and TRBJ1-5; 8 bases line up with TRBD1. Trimming removed 1 base from V and 8 bases from J; junction bases left unmatched: 7. From germline, CDR1 is SGHVS and CDR2 FQNEAQ. This CDR3 has 15 amino acids. The CDR3 nucleotides read TGTGCCAGCAGCTTAGGTTCAGGGGGCTGGGAGCCCCAGCATTTT. Translating it yields CASSLGSGGWEPQHF.

The CDR3 is CASSSPGTSGRLSSTDTQYF. The CDR3 DNA reads TGCGCCAGCAGCTCCCCCGGGACTAGCGGGAGGTTGAGTAGCACAGATACGCAGTATTTT. V gene TRBV5-1 combines with J gene TRBJ2-3; 15 bases agree with TRBD2. Germline-derived CDR1 and CDR2 are SGHRS and YFSETQ. This CDR3 is 20 amino acids long. The trim removed 3 bases at V and 0 bases at J, leaving 11 bases unmatched.